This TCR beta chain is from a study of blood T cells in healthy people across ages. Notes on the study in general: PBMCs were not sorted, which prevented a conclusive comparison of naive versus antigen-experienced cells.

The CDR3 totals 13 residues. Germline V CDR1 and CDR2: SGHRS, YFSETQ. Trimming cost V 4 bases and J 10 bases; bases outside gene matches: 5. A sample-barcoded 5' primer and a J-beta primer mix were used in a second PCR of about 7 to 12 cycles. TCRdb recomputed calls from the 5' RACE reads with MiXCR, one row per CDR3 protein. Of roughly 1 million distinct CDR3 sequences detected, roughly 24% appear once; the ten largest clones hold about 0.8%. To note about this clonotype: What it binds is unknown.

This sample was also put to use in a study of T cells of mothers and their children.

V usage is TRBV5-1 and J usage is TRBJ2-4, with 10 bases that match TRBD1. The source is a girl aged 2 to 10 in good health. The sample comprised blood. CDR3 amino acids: CASSNGQGGIQYF. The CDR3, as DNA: TGCGCCAGCAGCAATGGACAGGGGGGGATTCAGTACTTC.